The source of this T cell receptor (beta chain) is a study of OX40 agonist ivuxolimab in advanced cancers. At the level of the study: The patients received ivuxolimab by intravenous route every 2 weeks at 0.01 to 10 mg/kg. Every patient in dose escalation had hepatocellular carcinoma, melanoma, renal cell or head and neck cancer. Study-wide findings and caveats: Patients who responded partially at 0.1-3.0 mg/kg showed clonal expansion ranking among the lowest. Relative to CD4+, CD8+ T cells held more expanded clones on average.

The V gene's germline CDR1 is SGHTA and CDR2 FQGNSA. J gave up 8 bases and V 5 bases, and 8 bases lay outside the gene matches. This CDR3 contains 13 residues. Points on this clone: Its antigen is undetermined.

Here immunoSEQ multiplex PCR was the method, and the copy in TCRdb shows in-frame clones only, minus some. In the table there are some 80,000 clones, approximately 88% of which are singletons. This TCR derives from an adult with an advanced solid tumor such as melanoma, head and neck, liver or kidney cancer. V gene TRBV7-2 combines with J gene TRBJ1-2; 7 bases are a match to TRBD1. The specimen comprised CD4+ or CD8+ T cells sorted from blood, sampled in a trial of the OX40 agonist ivuxolimab. Here the CDR3 reads CASSTRDRDGYTF. DNA of the CDR3: TGTGCCAGCAGCACCCGGGACAGAGACGGCTACACCTTC.